One sample yielded the 6 T cell receptor beta chains listed below, sequenced in a study of blood T cell repertoires in COVID-19. Clones were sequenced by immunoSEQ multiplex PCR, and TCRdb holds only the in-frame ones, with some missing. The sample includes under 300,000 clones, 85% of them seen just once. Sequenced: peripheral blood. The receptors originated from a human donor in a cohort sampled during active COVID-19.

J is TRBJ1-5 and V is TRBV19; TRBD1 aligns across 8 bases. The J segment lost 0 bases and the V segment lost 3 bases, leaving 10 bases of the junction unmatched. The CDR3 runs 18 residues. Germline V gene sequence: CDR1 LNHDA, CDR2 SQIVND (reference sequence). The CDR3 here is CASSIDFGQGYSNQPQHF. CDR3 nucleotides: TGTGCCAGTAGTATTGATTTTGGACAGGGCTATAGCAATCAGCCCCAGCATTTT. The entire variable domain, with the rest obtained from reference TRBV19 and TRBJ1-5, is as follows: DGGITQSPKYLFRKEGQNVTLSCEQNLNHDAMYWYRQDPGQGLRLIYYSQIVNDFQKGDIAEGYSVSREKKESFPLTVTSAQKNPTAFYLCASSIDFGQGYSNQPQHFGDGTRLSIL.

This chain joins TRBV2 and TRBJ2-7; D might be TRBD1 (6 bases). This CDR3 is built from 13 residues. The V end was cut by 5 bases, the J end by 3 bases, with 11 bases between. Germline V gives CDR1 SNHLY, CDR2 FYNNEI. CDR3 DNA sequence: TGTGCCAGCAGTAGACAGGAATACTACGAGCAGTACTTC. It is translated as CASSRQEYYEQYF.

The DNA of the CDR3 is TGCAGCGTTGCCCCAAAGACTGGTGGCGAGCAGTACTTC. It yields the protein CSVAPKTGGEQYF. The chain employs TRBV29-1 and TRBJ2-7; no firm D call. The CDR3 has 13 residues. Per germline, CDR1 SQVTM and CDR2 ANQGSEA. Trimming left V 4 bases short and J 6 bases short, with 16 bases between.

The chain joins TRBV5-1 to TRBJ2-4; D uncertain. V was shortened by 4 bases and J by 9 bases, with 11 bases between the two germline ends. This CDR3 has 12 amino acids. Germline assignment: CDR1 SGHRS and CDR2 YFSETQ. The CDR3 sequence is CASSADFGIQYF. The CDR3 nucleotides read TGCGCCAGCAGCGCCGACTTCGGCATTCAGTACTTC. The variable domain in full, completed from reference TRBV5-1 and TRBJ2-4, reads KAGVTQTPRYLIKTRGQQVTLSCSPISGHRSVSWYQQTPGQGLQFLFEYFSETQRNKGNFPGRFSGRQFSNSRSEMNVSTLELGDSALYLCASSADFGIQYFGAGTRLSVL.

This rearrangement joins TRBV5-5 to TRBJ1-5; D ambiguous. V was trimmed by 0 bases and J by 14 bases, leaving 21 bases between them. This CDR3 has 15 residues. Looked up from germline, CDR1 is SGHKS and CDR2 is YYEKEE (reference sequence). The DNA for the CDR3 is TGTGCCAGCAGCTTGGAATTGGCATCAGGCCCGACTAAGCATTTT. Encoded protein: CASSLELASGPTKHF.

CDR3 region: CASSPGTGDRSYTF. In nucleotides, the CDR3 is TGTGCCAGCTCACCAGGGACAGGGGACAGGAGCTACACCTTC. The chain employs TRBV18 and TRBJ1-2, with TRBD1 matching over 10 bases. The CDR3 spans 14 residues. Trimming at V came to 2 bases and at J to 9 bases, leaving 6 bases not matched to a gene. Germline-derived CDR1 and CDR2 are KGHSH and LQKENI.